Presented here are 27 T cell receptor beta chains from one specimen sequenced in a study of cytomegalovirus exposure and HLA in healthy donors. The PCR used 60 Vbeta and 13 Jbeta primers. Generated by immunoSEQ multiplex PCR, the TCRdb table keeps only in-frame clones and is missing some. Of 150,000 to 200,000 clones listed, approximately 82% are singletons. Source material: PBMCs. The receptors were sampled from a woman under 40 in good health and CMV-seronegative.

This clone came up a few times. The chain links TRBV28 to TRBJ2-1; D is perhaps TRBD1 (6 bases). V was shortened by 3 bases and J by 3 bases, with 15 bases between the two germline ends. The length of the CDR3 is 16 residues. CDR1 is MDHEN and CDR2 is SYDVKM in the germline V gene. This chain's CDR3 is CASSLMVGADYNEQFF. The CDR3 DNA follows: TGTGCCAGCAGTTTGATGGTGGGGGCCGACTACAATGAGCAGTTCTTC.

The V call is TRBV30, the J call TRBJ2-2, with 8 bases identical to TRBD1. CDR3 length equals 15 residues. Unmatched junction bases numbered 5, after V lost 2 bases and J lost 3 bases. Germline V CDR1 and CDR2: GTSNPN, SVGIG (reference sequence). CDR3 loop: CAWSPGQGHTGELFF. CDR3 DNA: TGTGCCTGGAGTCCAGGACAGGGCCACACCGGGGAGCTGTTTTTT.

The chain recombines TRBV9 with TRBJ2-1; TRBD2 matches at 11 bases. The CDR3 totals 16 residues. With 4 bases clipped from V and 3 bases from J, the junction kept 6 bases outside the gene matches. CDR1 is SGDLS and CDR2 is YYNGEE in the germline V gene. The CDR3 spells CASSIGTSGNYNEQFF. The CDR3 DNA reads TGTGCCAGCAGCATCGGGACTAGCGGAAACTACAATGAGCAGTTCTTC.

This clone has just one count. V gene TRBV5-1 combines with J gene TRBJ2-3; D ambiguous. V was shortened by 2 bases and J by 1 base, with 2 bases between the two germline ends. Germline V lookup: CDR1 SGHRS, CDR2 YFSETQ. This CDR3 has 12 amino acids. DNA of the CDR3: TGCGCCAGCAGCTTCGGCACAGATACGCAGTATTTT. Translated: CASSFGTDTQYF. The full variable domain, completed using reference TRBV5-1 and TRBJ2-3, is KAGVTQTPRYLIKTRGQQVTLSCSPISGHRSVSWYQQTPGQGLQFLFEYFSETQRNKGNFPGRFSGRQFSNSRSEMNVSTLELGDSALYLCASSFGTDTQYFGPGTRLTVL.

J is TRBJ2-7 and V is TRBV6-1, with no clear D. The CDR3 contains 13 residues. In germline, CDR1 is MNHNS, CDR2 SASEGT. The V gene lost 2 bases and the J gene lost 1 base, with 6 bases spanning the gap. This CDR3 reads CASSESGSYEQYF. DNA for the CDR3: TGTGCCAGCAGTGAATCAGGATCCTACGAGCAGTACTTC.

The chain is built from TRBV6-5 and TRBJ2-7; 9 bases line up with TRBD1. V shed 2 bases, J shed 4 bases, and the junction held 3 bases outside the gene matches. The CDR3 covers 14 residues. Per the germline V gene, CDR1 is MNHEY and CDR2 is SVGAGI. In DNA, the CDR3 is TGTGCCAGCAGTTACCGGGACAGGGATTACGAGCAGTACTTC. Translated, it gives CASSYRDRDYEQYF.

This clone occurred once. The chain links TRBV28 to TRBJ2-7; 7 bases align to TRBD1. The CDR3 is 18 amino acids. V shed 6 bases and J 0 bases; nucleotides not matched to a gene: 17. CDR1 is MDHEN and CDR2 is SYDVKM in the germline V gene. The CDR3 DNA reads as TGTGCCAGCAGGGGGACAGTTTTTAGTCTCGGGGTCTCCTACGAGCAGTACTTC. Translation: CASRGTVFSLGVSYEQYF. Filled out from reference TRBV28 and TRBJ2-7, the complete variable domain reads DVKVTQSSRYLVKRTGEKVFLECVQDMDHENMFWYRQDPGLGLRLIYFSYDVKMKEKGDIPEGYSVSREKKERFSLILESASTNQTSMYLCASRGTVFSLGVSYEQYFGPGTRLTVT.

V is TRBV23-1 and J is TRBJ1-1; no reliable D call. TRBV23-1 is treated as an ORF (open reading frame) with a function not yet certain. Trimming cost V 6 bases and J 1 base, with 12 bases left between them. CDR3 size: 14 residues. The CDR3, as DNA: TGCGCCAGCAGAGTAGGTGCGGGGAACACTGAAGCTTTCTTT. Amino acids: CASRVGAGNTEAFF.

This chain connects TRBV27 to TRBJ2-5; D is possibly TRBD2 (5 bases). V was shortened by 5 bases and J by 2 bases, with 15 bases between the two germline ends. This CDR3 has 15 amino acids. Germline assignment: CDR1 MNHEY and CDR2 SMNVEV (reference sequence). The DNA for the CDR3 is TGTGCCAGCAGTAACGGGGTCAGAACGCAAGAGACCCAGTACTTC. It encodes CASSNGVRTQETQYF.

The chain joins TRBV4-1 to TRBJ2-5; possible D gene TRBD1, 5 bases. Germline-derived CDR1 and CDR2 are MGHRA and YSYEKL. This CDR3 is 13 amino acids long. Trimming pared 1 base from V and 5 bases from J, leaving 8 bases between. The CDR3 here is CASSQGGLETQYF. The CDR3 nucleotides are TGCGCCAGCAGCCAAGGGGGCTTGGAGACCCAGTACTTC.

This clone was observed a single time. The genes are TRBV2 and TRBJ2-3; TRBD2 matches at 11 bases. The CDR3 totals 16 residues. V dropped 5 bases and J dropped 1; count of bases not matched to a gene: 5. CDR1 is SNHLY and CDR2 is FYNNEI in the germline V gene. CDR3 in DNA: TGTGCCAGCAGTTTTAGCGGGGGGGCAGGCACAGATACGCAGTATTTT. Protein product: CASSFSGGAGTDTQYF.

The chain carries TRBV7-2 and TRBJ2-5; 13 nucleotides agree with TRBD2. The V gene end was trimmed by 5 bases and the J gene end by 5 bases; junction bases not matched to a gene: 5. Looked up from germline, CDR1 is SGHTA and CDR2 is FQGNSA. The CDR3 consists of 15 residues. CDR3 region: CASSLQLAGGETQYF. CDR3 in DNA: TGTGCCAGCAGCCTACAACTAGCGGGGGGGGAGACCCAGTACTTC.

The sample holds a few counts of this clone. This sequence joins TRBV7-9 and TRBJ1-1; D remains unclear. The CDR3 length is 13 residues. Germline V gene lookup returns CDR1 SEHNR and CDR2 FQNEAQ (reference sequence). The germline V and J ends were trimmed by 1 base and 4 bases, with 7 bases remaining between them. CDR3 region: CASSLVGSTEAFF. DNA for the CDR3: TGTGCCAGCAGCTTAGTAGGGAGCACTGAAGCTTTCTTT.

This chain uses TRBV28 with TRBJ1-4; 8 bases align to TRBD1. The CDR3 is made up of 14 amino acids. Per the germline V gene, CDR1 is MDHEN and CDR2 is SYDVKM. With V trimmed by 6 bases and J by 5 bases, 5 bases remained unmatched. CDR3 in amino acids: CASSWDRPNEKLFF. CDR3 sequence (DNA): TGTGCCAGCAGCTGGGACAGGCCCAATGAAAAACTGTTTTTT.

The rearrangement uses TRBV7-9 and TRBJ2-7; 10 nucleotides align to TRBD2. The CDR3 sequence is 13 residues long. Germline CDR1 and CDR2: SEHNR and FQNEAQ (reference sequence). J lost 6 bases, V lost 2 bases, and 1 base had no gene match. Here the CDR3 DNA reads TGTGCCAGCAGCTTATGGACTAGCGGCGAGCAGTACTTC. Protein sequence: CASSLWTSGEQYF.

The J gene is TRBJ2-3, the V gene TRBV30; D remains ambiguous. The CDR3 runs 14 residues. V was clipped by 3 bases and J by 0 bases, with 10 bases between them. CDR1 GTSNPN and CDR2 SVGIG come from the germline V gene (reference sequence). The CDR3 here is CAWSSPRSTDTQYF. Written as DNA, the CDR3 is TGTGCCTGGAGCTCCCCTAGGAGCACAGATACGCAGTATTTT.

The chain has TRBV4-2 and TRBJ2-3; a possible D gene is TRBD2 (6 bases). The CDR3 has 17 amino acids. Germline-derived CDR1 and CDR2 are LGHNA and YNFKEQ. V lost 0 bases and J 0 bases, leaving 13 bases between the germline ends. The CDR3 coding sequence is TGTGCCAGCAGCCAAGATTTCGCAGGGACTAGCACAGATACGCAGTATTTT. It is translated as CASSQDFAGTSTDTQYF.

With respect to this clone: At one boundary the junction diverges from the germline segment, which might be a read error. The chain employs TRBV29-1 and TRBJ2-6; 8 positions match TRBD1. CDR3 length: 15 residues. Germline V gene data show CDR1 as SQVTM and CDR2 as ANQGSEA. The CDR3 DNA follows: TGCAGCGCTTCGTCGACAGGGGACGGGGCCAACGGCCTGACTTTC. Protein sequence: CSASSTGDGANGLTF.

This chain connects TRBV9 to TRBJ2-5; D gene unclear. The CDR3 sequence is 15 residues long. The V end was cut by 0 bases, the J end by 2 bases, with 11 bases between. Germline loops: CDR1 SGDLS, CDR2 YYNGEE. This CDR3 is CASSVDPEKQETQYF. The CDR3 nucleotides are TGTGCCAGCAGCGTAGATCCTGAGAAACAAGAGACCCAGTACTTC.

CDR3 sequence: CASSLSGGNTGELFF. The CDR3 coding sequence is TGTGCCAGCAGCTTATCAGGGGGCAACACCGGGGAGCTGTTTTTT. The rearrangement uses TRBV7-2 and TRBJ2-2, with 8 bases lining up with TRBD1. The germline V gene encodes CDR1 SGHTA and CDR2 FQGNSA. V lost 2 bases and J lost 2; bases outside the gene matches: 1. The CDR3 has 15 residues.

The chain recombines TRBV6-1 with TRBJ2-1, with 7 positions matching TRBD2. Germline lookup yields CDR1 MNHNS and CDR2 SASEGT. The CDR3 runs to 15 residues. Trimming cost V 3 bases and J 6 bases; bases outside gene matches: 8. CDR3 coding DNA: TGTGCCAGCAGTGATGGGGGGGGAATACGCAATGAGCAGTTCTTC. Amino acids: CASSDGGGIRNEQFF.

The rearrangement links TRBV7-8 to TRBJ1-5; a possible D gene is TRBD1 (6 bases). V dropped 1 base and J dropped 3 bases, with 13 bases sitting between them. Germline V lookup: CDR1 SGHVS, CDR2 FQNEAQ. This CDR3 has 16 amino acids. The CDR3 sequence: CASSLGLGHDNQPQHF. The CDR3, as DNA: TGTGCCAGCAGCTTAGGACTGGGACACGACAATCAGCCCCAGCATTTT.

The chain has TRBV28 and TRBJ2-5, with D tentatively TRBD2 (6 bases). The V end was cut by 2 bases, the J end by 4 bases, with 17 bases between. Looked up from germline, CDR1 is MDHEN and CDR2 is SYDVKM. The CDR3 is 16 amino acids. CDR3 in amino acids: CASSLVGSRPGETQYF. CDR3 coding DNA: TGTGCCAGCAGTTTAGTCGGGAGTAGGCCGGGAGAGACCCAGTACTTC.

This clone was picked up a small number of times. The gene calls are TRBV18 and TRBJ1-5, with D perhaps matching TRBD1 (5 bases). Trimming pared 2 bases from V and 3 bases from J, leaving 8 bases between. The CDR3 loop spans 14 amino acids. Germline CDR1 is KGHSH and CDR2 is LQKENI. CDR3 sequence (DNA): TGTGCCAGCTCACCATGGGGGGACAATCAGCCCCAGCATTTT. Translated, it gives CASSPWGDNQPQHF.

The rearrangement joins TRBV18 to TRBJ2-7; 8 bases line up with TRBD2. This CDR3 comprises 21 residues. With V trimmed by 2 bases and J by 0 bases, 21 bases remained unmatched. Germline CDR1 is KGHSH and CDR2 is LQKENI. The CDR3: CASSPLFMDRQTSESSYEQYF. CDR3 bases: TGTGCCAGCTCACCATTATTTATGGACAGACAGACTAGCGAGAGCTCCTACGAGCAGTACTTC.

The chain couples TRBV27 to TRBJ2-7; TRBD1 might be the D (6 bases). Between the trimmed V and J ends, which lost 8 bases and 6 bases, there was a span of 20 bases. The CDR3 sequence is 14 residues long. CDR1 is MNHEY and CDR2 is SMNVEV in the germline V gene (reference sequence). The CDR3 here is CASGPSTGSPEQYF. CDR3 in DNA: TGTGCCAGCGGGCCGTCGACAGGCTCCCCCGAGCAGTACTTC.

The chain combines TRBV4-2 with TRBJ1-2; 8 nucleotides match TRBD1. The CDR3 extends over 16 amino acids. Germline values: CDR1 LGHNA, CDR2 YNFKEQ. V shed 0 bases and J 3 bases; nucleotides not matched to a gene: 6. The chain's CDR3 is CASSQDPRGQDYGYTF. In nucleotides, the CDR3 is TGTGCCAGCAGCCAAGACCCCAGGGGGCAGGACTATGGCTACACCTTC.